The 22 T cell receptor beta chains in this list originate from one sample, sequenced in a study of lymphopenia after photon versus proton radiotherapy. The data were produced by immunoSEQ multiplex PCR, yet TCRdb's version contains in-frame clones alone and is incomplete. Seen here are 160,000 or so clones, about nine tenths observed once, and the top ten hold approximately 4.8%. The specimen was peripheral blood, collected from a patient treated with photon-based radiotherapy. These receptors were taken from a man aged 50 to 60 with gastric cancer.

This clone was recorded once. The rearrangement joins TRBV28 to TRBJ2-7, with 8 bases aligning to TRBD1. This CDR3 is 14 amino acids long. CDR1 MDHEN and CDR2 SYDVKM come from the germline V gene. The V segment lost 7 bases and the J segment 0 bases; nucleotides outside the gene matches: 5. The CDR3 region has the DNA TGTGCCAGCAACGGACAGGGAGGCTCCTACGAGCAGTACTTC. This encodes CASNGQGGSYEQYF.

J is TRBJ2-5 and V is TRBV6-5, with TRBD1 matching over 9 bases. The CDR3 has 14 residues. Per the germline V gene, CDR1 is MNHEY and CDR2 is SVGAGI. Trimming cost V 4 bases and J 4 bases; bases outside gene matches: 4. The CDR3 DNA follows: TGTGCCAGCAGTTGGGACAGGGCGGGAGAGACCCAGTACTTC. Translating gives CASSWDRAGETQYF.

V is TRBV7-9 and J is TRBJ2-1; D is unresolved. The V gene's germline CDR1 is SEHNR and CDR2 FQNEAQ (reference sequence). The CDR3 consists of 12 residues. Deletions cut 5 bases from V and 8 bases from J, with 10 bases between. The CDR3 nucleotides are TGTGCCAGCAGCCCCCGGTGGGATGAGCAGTTCTTC. Protein sequence: CASSPRWDEQFF.

The gene calls are TRBV6-1 and TRBJ1-1; perhaps TRBD1 as D (5 bases). Per germline, CDR1 MNHNS and CDR2 SASEGT. The length of the CDR3 is 15 residues. Trimming stripped 5 bases from V and 0 bases from J, with 13 bases between. The CDR3 reads CASSQRDWMNTEAFF. The CDR3 region has the DNA TGTGCCAGCAGTCAGAGGGACTGGATGAACACTGAAGCTTTCTTT.

The genes are TRBV29-1 and TRBJ2-7; 9 nucleotides line up with TRBD2. CDR3 size: 11 residues. V trimming: 4 bases; J trimming: 8 bases; junction bases outside the gene matches: 3. Germline CDR1 is SQVTM and CDR2 is ANQGSEA. The CDR3 is CSVVSGRQQYF. CDR3 nucleotides: TGCAGCGTTGTTAGCGGGAGACAGCAGTACTTC.

The chain carries TRBV6-5 and TRBJ1-1; 7 bases line up with TRBD1. This CDR3 has 16 amino acids. J gave up 10 bases and V 0 bases, and 14 bases lay outside the gene matches. Germline CDR1 is MNHEY and CDR2 is SVGAGI. Written as DNA, the CDR3 is TGTGCCAGCAGTTACTCCCCGGGACAGATTTACCCGGGAGCTTTCTTT. Amino acids: CASSYSPGQIYPGAFF.

The chain combines TRBV28 with TRBJ2-7; 10 positions agree with TRBD2. There are 15 residues in the CDR3. V shed 4 bases and J 3 bases; nucleotides not matched to a gene: 6. CDR1 is MDHEN, CDR2 SYDVKM, per germline. The CDR3 DNA sequence: TGTGCCAGCAGTTCTTGGACTAGCGGTAACTACGAGCAGTACTTC. The encoded protein is CASSSWTSGNYEQYF.

This clone was counted a single time. The V and J genes are TRBV28 and TRBJ1-1, with D possibly matching TRBD1 (5 bases). This CDR3 is built from 16 residues. Germline assignment: CDR1 MDHEN and CDR2 SYDVKM. Deletions cut 8 bases from V and 7 bases from J, with 26 bases between. The CDR3 bases are TGTGCCAGCTCCCGGGGCGGGGAGCCCATTATTAGTGAAGCTTTCTTT. It encodes CASSRGGEPIISEAFF.

The chain employs TRBV14 and TRBJ2-7, with D uncertain. Trimming took off 1 base at V and 3 bases at J, with 7 bases between the two ends. The germline V gene encodes CDR1 SGHDN and CDR2 FVKESK. The CDR3 is made up of 13 amino acids. Here the CDR3 reads CASSQVESYEQYF. The CDR3 DNA reads TGTGCCAGCAGCCAAGTAGAGAGCTACGAGCAGTACTTC.

The chain couples TRBV5-1 to TRBJ1-2, with 7 bases matching TRBD1. Germline V gene sequence: CDR1 SGHRS, CDR2 YFSETQ. The length of the CDR3 is 15 residues. Trimming at V came to 4 bases and at J to 4 bases, leaving 10 bases not matched to a gene. The CDR3 nucleotides read TGCGCCAGCAGCCCCGCGGGGACAGCGCTCTATGGCTACACCTTC. It translates to CASSPAGTALYGYTF.

The chain couples TRBV4-1 to TRBJ2-5; unclear D gene. Germline-derived CDR1 and CDR2 are MGHRA and YSYEKL. Trimming pared 1 base from V and 2 bases from J, leaving 14 bases between. This CDR3 comprises 16 residues. For the CDR3, the DNA is TGCGCCAGCAGCCAAGGGACCAAAGCATTTCAAGAGACCCAGTACTTC. Translation gives CASSQGTKAFQETQYF.

The chain links TRBV19 to TRBJ1-2, with 12 bases fitting TRBD1. CDR1 LNHDA and CDR2 SQIVND come from the germline V gene (reference sequence). V shed 6 bases, J shed 3 bases, and the junction held 8 bases outside the gene matches. There are 16 residues in the CDR3. CDR3 in amino acids: CASRPGQGALYYGYTF. The CDR3 nucleotides read TGTGCCAGTAGACCGGGACAGGGGGCGCTTTACTATGGCTACACCTTC.

This chain connects TRBV7-3 to TRBJ2-1; 7 bases agree with TRBD2. The trim removed 2 bases at V and 3 bases at J, leaving 1 base unmatched. Germline V gene lookup returns CDR1 SGHTA and CDR2 FQGTGA. The CDR3 runs 14 residues. CDR3 in DNA: TGTGCCAGCAGCTTAGGACTAGACTACAATGAGCAGTTCTTC. Protein: CASSLGLDYNEQFF.

This sequence joins TRBV28 and TRBJ2-5; 9 bases line up with TRBD2. The CDR3 runs 14 residues. Unmatched junction bases numbered 6, after V lost 5 bases and J lost 5 bases. The germline CDR1 and CDR2 sequences are MDHEN and SYDVKM. The DNA for the CDR3 is TGTGCCAGCAGTCTATCGAGCGGGAGGGAGACCCAGTACTTC. This encodes CASSLSSGRETQYF.

CDR3 amino acids: CATSRDPGTAGNTIYF. Written as DNA, the CDR3 is TGTGCCACCAGCAGAGATCCCGGGACAGCTGGAAACACCATATATTTT. V is TRBV15 and J is TRBJ1-3, with 7 bases aligning to TRBD1. The CDR3 extends over 16 amino acids. Germline V gene data show CDR1 as LNHNV and CDR2 as YYDKDF (reference sequence). With V trimmed by 0 bases and J by 2 bases, 4 bases remained unmatched.

This chain uses TRBV28 with TRBJ1-2, with D possibly matching TRBD1 (5 bases). Trimming left V 2 bases short and J 2 bases short, with 9 bases between. Germline V lookup: CDR1 MDHEN, CDR2 SYDVKM. This CDR3 has 14 amino acids. The CDR3 here is CASSLGQGNYGYTF. Here the CDR3 DNA reads TGTGCCAGCAGTTTAGGGCAGGGAAACTATGGCTACACCTTC.

The V call is TRBV2, the J call TRBJ1-2; D remains unclear. Trimming pared 4 bases from V and 6 bases from J, leaving 9 bases between. CDR3 length: 12 residues. Germline lookup yields CDR1 SNHLY and CDR2 FYNNEI. Here the CDR3 DNA reads TGTGCCAGCAGTGTTATAAGTAATGGCTACACCTTC. As protein: CASSVISNGYTF.

The chain has TRBV10-2 and TRBJ1-1; 11 bases are shared with TRBD1. CDR1 and CDR2 from the germline V gene are WSHSY and SAAADI. J gave up 4 bases and V 3 bases, and 7 bases lay outside the gene matches. This CDR3 is built from 16 residues. CDR3 nucleotide sequence: TGCGCCAGCAGTGATCCCCGGGGGACAGGGGGCACTGAAGCTTTCTTT. This codes for CASSDPRGTGGTEAFF.

This sequence joins TRBV28 and TRBJ2-7; 7 positions agree with TRBD2. Germline V gene lookup returns CDR1 MDHEN and CDR2 SYDVKM. The CDR3 totals 14 residues. J was trimmed by 0 bases and V by 10 bases; bases with no gene match: 9. The CDR3 is CATLGSGVSYEQYF. The CDR3 DNA reads as TGTGCCACCCTAGGGAGCGGGGTCTCCTACGAGCAGTACTTC.

The chain employs TRBV5-1 and TRBJ2-7; TRBD1 matches 8 bases. In germline, CDR1 is SGHRS, CDR2 YFSETQ. CDR3 length: 14 residues. The V and J ends lost 0 bases and 6 bases, in that order; junction bases with no gene match: 5. The CDR3 protein is CASSLGTGKGEQYF. CDR3 nucleotide sequence: TGCGCCAGCAGCTTGGGGACAGGGAAGGGCGAGCAGTACTTC.

DNA for the CDR3: TGTGCCAGCAGCCCCGGGCTAGCGTGGGAGACCCAGTACTTC. Encoded protein: CASSPGLAWETQYF. The V and J genes are TRBV14 and TRBJ2-5; D is perhaps TRBD2 (6 bases). The CDR3 consists of 14 residues. The V end lost 4 bases, the J end lost 5 bases, and 14 bases lay between the germline ends. Looked up from germline, CDR1 is SGHDN and CDR2 is FVKESK.

CDR3 amino acids: CASNDPGQLMNSPLHF. CDR3 nucleotide sequence: TGTGCCAGCAACGACCCGGGACAGCTAATGAATTCACCCCTCCACTTT. This chain links TRBV7-3 with TRBJ1-6; 7 bases are a match to TRBD1. The junction had 13 bases not matched to a gene; V was cut back by 7 bases and J by 7 bases. Germline-derived CDR1 and CDR2 are SGHTA and FQGTGA. This CDR3 has 16 amino acids.